Reported below is one T cell receptor (beta chain). The antigen is unknown. In the PCR, 60 Vbeta and 13 Jbeta primers were used. The repertoire was sequenced with immunoSEQ multiplex PCR; TCRdb's copy has only in-frame clones and lacks some. Here the sample spans 150,000 or so clones, just under 85% being singletons. This specimen comes from a study of cytomegalovirus exposure and HLA in healthy donors. Study information: A data release that came early held approximately 85 million unique TCRs from HLA-typed donors. The Caucasian-associated ancestry cluster held around four fifths of under 450 genotyped donors.

The CDR3 is 12 residues long. The germline gives CDR1 SNHLY, CDR2 FYNNEI. V lost 5 bases and J 7 bases, leaving 6 bases between the germline ends. Regarding the study as a whole: Later on, an analysis found that several of the most significant clusters appeared to be linked to common viral pathogens, which included parvovirus B19.

The sample comprised PBMCs. This clonotype was sampled from a man younger than 40 in good health and CMV-seropositive. This chain links TRBV2 with TRBJ1-6; D not certain. The CDR3 protein is CASSLLNSPLHF. CDR3 in DNA: TGTGCCAGCAGTCTACTAAATTCACCCCTCCACTTT. The entire variable domain, with the rest obtained from reference TRBV2 and TRBJ1-6, is as follows: EPEVTQTPSHQVTQMGQEVILRCVPISNHLYFYWYRQILGQKVEFLVSFYNNEISEKSEIFDDQFSVERPDGSNFTLKIRSTKLEDSAMYFCASSLLNSPLHFGNGTRLTVT.